Listed here are 10 T cell receptor beta chains from one sample, sequenced in a study of cytomegalovirus exposure and HLA in healthy donors. The PCR contained 60 Vbeta and 13 Jbeta primers. TCRdb's table, derived via immunoSEQ multiplex PCR, lists solely in-frame clones and lacks some. In the table there are approximately 240,000 clones, 82% of which are singletons. Sequences were obtained from PBMCs. These receptors were obtained from a woman aged 40 to 50 in good health and CMV-seropositive.

CDR3 DNA: TGTGCCGGTCGAGAAGGAGGGGGCCTCTCCTACAATGAGCAGTTCTTC. The encoded protein is CAGREGGGLSYNEQFF. The genes are TRBV5-4 and TRBJ2-1, with a possible D match to TRBD1 (7 bases). The CDR3 has 16 amino acids. Germline V lookup: CDR1 SGHNT, CDR2 YYREEE (reference sequence). V gave up 10 bases and J gave up 0 bases, with 20 bases separating them. The entire variable domain, with the rest obtained from reference TRBV5-4 and TRBJ2-1, is as follows: ETGVTQSPTHLIKTRGQQVTLRCSSQSGHNTVSWYQQALGQGPQFIFQYYREEENGRGNFPPRFSGLQFPNYSSELNVNALELDDSALYLCAGREGGGLSYNEQFFGPGTRLTVL.

This clone has a handful of counts. The CDR3 coding sequence is TGCGCCAGCAGCCGCCGACAGGGGACTTCCTACGAGCAGTACTTC. Translated: CASSRRQGTSYEQYF. The rearrangement links TRBV5-1 to TRBJ2-7; 8 bases map to TRBD1. With 4 bases clipped from V and 1 base from J, the junction kept 7 bases outside the gene matches. The germline CDR1 and CDR2 sequences are SGHRS and YFSETQ. This CDR3 comprises 15 residues. Full variable domain (rest looked up from reference TRBV5-1 and TRBJ2-7): KAGVTQTPRYLIKTRGQQVTLSCSPISGHRSVSWYQQTPGQGLQFLFEYFSETQRNKGNFPGRFSGRQFSNSRSEMNVSTLELGDSALYLCASSRRQGTSYEQYFGPGTRLTVT.

DNA for the CDR3: TGTGCCACTGCACCGACAATTAATTCACCCCTCCACTTT. This encodes CATAPTINSPLHF. The chain links TRBV19 to TRBJ1-6; the D is unclear. This CDR3 is built from 13 residues. The germline V gene has CDR1 LNHDA and CDR2 SQIVND (reference sequence). V was shortened by 10 bases and J by 6 bases, with 13 bases between the two germline ends. Full variable domain (rest looked up from reference TRBV19 and TRBJ1-6): DGGITQSPKYLFRKEGQNVTLSCEQNLNHDAMYWYRQDPGQGLRLIYYSQIVNDFQKGDIAEGYSVSREKKESFPLTVTSAQKNPTAFYLCATAPTINSPLHFGNGTRLTVT.

The chain combines TRBV7-3 with TRBJ2-6, with 9 positions matching TRBD1. Per the germline V gene, CDR1 is SGHTA and CDR2 is FQGTGA. Losses at the gene ends were 5 bases for V and 2 bases for J; bases not matched to a gene: 7. This CDR3 is built from 17 residues. The CDR3 sequence: CASSPRTGAPGANVLTF. CDR3 nucleotide sequence: TGTGCCAGCAGCCCGAGGACAGGGGCCCCTGGGGCCAACGTCCTGACTTTC.

This clone occurred a few times. The rearrangement joins TRBV5-1 to TRBJ2-3, with D possibly matching TRBD1 (5 bases). V was shortened by 4 bases and J by 5 bases, with 8 bases between the two germline ends. This CDR3 comprises 12 residues. Germline CDR1 SGHRS, CDR2 YFSETQ. The CDR3 DNA is TGCGCCAGCAGCCCCCAGGGAGATACGCAGTATTTT. This sequence encodes CASSPQGDTQYF.

CDR3 region: CASSQVGTGSETQYF. CDR3 nucleotides: TGTGCCAGCAGCCAAGTGGGGACAGGTTCAGAGACCCAGTACTTC. V gene TRBV4-2 combines with J gene TRBJ2-5; 8 nucleotides agree with TRBD1. The germline V gene has CDR1 LGHNA and CDR2 YNFKEQ. This CDR3 comprises 15 residues. V was pared by 1 base and J by 4 bases, with 5 bases of the junction left unmatched.

This chain links TRBV18 with TRBJ1-1; tentatively, D is TRBD1 (5 bases). The CDR3 loop spans 14 amino acids. Germline values: CDR1 KGHSH, CDR2 LQKENI. Trimming shortened V by 1 base and J by 5 bases, and 11 bases separated the two germline ends. CDR3: CASSPQGKATEAFF. CDR3 DNA: TGTGCCAGCTCACCACAGGGGAAGGCGACTGAAGCTTTCTTT.

J is TRBJ2-4 and V is TRBV20-1; D gene unclear. Trimming pared 5 bases from V and 13 bases from J, leaving 12 bases between. The length of the CDR3 is 10 residues. Germline assignment: CDR1 DFQATT and CDR2 SNEGSKA (reference sequence). This CDR3 is CSAGLEVQYF. In DNA form, the CDR3 reads TGCAGTGCTGGCCTCGAGGTACAGTACTTC.

This chain connects TRBV5-8 to TRBJ2-5; 7 positions match TRBD2. This CDR3 has 15 residues. Trimming took 3 bases from V and 6 from J; bases not matched to a gene: 11. Per germline, CDR1 SGHTS and CDR2 YDEGEE. Written as DNA, the CDR3 is TGTGCCAGCAGCTATAACCTCCGGGACTACCAGACCCAGTACTTC. The encoded protein is CASSYNLRDYQTQYF. Combining the CDR3 with reference TRBV5-8 and TRBJ2-5 gives the whole variable domain EAGVTQSPTHLIKTRGQQATLRCSPISGHTSVYWYQQALGLGLQFLLWYDEGEERNRGNFPPRFSGRQFPNYSSELNVNALELEDSALYLCASSYNLRDYQTQYFGPGTRLLVL.

The chain couples TRBV29-1 to TRBJ1-2, with D tentatively TRBD1 (6 bases). The CDR3 spans 13 residues. V gave up 6 bases and J gave up 5 bases, with 16 bases separating them. CDR1 is SQVTM, CDR2 ANQGSEA, per germline. CDR3 DNA sequence: TGCAGCGTCAACAACAGGGACGATTATGGCTACACCTTC. Amino acids: CSVNNRDDYGYTF.